This is a list of T cell receptor beta chains from one sample in a study of Ad26.COV2.S vaccination and SARS-CoV-2 variants. Clones were read by immunoSEQ multiplex PCR, and TCRdb kept only the in-frame ones, dropping some. The sample shows around 400,000 clones, 83% of them seen only once. The sample was peripheral blood, taken in a trial of Ad26.COV2.S vaccine versus placebo. The receptors here all came from a person aged 18 to 65 who received the Ad26.COV2.S COVID-19 vaccine or a placebo. Each CDR3 is given without its conserved first and last residue.

v_call	cdr3_aa
TRBV5-1	ASSLEGWGNEQY
TRBV5-6	ASSSNRAGANVLT
TRBV7-9	ASTPRGANTGELF
TRBV13	ASSFLDGGDGYT
TRBV4-2	ASSQEGVMGRGNT
TRBV10-1	ASSEGTGYEQY
TRBV2	ASSPPKQGLLVKLF
TRBV5-4	ASRQAGSAPDTQY
TRBV18	ASSPDRGKTQY
TRBV27	ASSFGGAFNQPQH
TRBV12-3/TRBV12-4	ARKGETQY
TRBV5-6	ASSMLGRGYT
TRBV18	ASSHETPWTYNEQF
TRBV7-9	ASSSGQGATEAF
TRBV11-2	ASSLGPSGGYEQY
TRBV6-1	ASREGTDGNTIY
TRBV9	ASSVVGETDTQY
TRBV3-1/TRBV3-2	ASSQRGLAGGEQY
TRBV20-1	SASHRGIEKLF
TRBV6-6	ASSLGAGTEAF
TRBV5-6	ASSFLSGDEQF
TRBV24-1	ATSDVPFGQGSETQY
TRBV4-3	ASSPGDREVYGYT
TRBV7-9	ASSWGAANTEAF
TRBV19	ASSPWTGGFIHEQF
TRBV6-4	ASSVDRASGQF
TRBV5-1	ASSPISGSVGYEQY
TRBV10-3	AISESGTSGYEQY
TRBV2	ARWTSGVGSYNEQF
TRBV29-1	SALRDHEQY
TRBV4-2	ASSQLTGSYGYT
TRBV11-2	ASRPNLGSSRHEQY
TRBV27	ASSRGALNTEAF
TRBV6-5	ASKGSGANVLT
TRBV24-1	ATSDVGTEAF
TRBV7-9	ASSLPLSGNTIY
TRBV12-3/TRBV12-4	ASSRGIDTQY
TRBV2	ASSWTRGEGEKLF
TRBV3-1/TRBV3-2	ASRPGTAVFSPLH
TRBV3-1/TRBV3-2	ASVRVLARNEQF
TRBV4-1	ASSPTGAGYGYT